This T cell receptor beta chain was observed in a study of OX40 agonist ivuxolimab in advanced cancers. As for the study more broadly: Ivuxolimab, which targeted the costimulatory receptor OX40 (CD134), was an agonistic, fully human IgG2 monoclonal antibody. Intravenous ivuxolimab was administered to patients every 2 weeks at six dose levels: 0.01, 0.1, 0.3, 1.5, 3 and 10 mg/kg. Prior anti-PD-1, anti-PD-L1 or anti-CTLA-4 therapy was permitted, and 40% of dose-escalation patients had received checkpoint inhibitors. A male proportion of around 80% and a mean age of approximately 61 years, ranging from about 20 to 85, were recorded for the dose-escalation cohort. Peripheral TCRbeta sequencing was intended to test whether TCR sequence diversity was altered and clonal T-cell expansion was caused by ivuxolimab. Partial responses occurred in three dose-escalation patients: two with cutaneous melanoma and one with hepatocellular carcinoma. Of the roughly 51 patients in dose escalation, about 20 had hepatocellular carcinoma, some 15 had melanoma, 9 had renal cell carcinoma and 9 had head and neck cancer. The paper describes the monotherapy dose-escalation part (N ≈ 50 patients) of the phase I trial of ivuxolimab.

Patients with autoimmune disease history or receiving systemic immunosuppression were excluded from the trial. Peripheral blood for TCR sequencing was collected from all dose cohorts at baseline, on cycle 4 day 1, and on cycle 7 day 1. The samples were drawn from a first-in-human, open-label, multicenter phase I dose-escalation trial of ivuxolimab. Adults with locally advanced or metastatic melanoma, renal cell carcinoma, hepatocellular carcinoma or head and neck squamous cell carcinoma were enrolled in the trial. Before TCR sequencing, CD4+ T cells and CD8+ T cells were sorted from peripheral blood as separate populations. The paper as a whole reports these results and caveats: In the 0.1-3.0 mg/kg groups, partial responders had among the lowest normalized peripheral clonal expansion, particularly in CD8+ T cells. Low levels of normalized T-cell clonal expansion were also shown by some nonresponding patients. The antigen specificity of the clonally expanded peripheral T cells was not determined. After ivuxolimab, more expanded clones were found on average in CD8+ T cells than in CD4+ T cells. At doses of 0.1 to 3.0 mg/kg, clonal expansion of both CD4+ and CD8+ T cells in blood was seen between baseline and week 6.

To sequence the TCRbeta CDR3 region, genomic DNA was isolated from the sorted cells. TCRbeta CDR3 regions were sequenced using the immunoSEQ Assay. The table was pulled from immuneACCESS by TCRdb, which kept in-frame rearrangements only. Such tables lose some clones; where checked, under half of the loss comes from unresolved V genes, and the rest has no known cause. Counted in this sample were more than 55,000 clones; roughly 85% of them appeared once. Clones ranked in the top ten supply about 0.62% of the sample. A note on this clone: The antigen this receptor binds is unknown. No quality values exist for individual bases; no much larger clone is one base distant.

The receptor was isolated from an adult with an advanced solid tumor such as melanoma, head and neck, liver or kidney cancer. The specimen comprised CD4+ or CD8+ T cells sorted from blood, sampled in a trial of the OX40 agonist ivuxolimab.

The DNA reads TGTGCCAGTAGTACCAGGACAGGGGGCTCGGCGCGGGAAAGAAAGACCCAGTACTTC. It translates to CASSTRTGGSARERKTQYF. The chain joins TRBV19 to TRBJ2-5; TRBD1 agrees with 11 junctional bases. Looking up the germline V gene (reference sequence) yields CDR1 LNHDA and CDR2 SQIVND. The germline V end is reduced by 4 bases and the J end by 6 bases; junction bases left unmatched: 19. From its cysteine to its phenylalanine, the CDR3 spans 19 amino acids. This entry keeps only the CDR3 DNA: 57 bases, framed from base 1.